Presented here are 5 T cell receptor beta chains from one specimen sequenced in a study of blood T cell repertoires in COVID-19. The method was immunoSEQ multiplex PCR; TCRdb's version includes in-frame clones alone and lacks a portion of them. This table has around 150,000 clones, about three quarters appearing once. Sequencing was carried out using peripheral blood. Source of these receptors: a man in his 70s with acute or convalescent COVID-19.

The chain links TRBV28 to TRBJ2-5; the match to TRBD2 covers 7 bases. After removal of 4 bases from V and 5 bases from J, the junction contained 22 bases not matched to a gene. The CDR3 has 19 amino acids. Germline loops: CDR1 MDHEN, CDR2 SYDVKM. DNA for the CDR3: TGTGCCAGCAGTTCACTCGGAACCTCTTCGGTGGGAGGGCGGGAGACCCAGTACTTC. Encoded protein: CASSSLGTSSVGGRETQYF.

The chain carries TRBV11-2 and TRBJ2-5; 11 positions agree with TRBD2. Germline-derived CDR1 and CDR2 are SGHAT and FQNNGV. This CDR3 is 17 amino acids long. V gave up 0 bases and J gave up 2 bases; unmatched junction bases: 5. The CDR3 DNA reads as TGTGCCAGCAGCTTAGATCTGGTAGCGGGGGGGCAAGAGACCCAGTACTTC. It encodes CASSLDLVAGGQETQYF.

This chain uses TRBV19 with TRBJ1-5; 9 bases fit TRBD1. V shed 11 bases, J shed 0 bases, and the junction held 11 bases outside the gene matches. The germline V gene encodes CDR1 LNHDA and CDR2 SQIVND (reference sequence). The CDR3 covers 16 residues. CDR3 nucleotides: TGTGCCTCAACCCACAGGGGGCTGGGTAGCAATCAGCCCCAGCATTTT. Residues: CASTHRGLGSNQPQHF.

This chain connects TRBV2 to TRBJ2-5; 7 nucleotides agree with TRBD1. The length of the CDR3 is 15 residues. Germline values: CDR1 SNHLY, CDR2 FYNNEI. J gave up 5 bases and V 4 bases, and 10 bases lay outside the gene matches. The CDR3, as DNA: TGTGCCAGCAGTGCGTCGACAGGGCGAGGGGAGACCCAGTACTTC. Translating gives CASSASTGRGETQYF.

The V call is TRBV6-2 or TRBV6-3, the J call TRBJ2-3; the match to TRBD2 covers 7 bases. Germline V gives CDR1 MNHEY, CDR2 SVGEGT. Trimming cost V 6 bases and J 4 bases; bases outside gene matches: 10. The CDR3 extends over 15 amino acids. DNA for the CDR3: TGTGCCAGCAGCCGCACCGGGGGGTGGGCAGATACGCAGTATTTT. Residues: CASSRTGGWADTQYF.